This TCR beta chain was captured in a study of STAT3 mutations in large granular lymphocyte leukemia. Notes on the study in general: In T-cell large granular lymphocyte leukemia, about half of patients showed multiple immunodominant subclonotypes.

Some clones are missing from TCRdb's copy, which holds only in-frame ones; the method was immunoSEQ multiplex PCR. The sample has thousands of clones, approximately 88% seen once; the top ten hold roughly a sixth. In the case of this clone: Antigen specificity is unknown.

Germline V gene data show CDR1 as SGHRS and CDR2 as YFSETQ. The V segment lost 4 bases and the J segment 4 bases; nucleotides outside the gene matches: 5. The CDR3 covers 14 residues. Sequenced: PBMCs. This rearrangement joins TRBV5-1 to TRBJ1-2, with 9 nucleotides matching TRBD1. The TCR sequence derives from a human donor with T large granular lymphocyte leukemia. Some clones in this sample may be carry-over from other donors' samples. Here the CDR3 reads CASSPGQGGYGYTF. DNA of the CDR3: TGCGCCAGCAGCCCGGGACAGGGTGGCTATGGCTACACCTTC.